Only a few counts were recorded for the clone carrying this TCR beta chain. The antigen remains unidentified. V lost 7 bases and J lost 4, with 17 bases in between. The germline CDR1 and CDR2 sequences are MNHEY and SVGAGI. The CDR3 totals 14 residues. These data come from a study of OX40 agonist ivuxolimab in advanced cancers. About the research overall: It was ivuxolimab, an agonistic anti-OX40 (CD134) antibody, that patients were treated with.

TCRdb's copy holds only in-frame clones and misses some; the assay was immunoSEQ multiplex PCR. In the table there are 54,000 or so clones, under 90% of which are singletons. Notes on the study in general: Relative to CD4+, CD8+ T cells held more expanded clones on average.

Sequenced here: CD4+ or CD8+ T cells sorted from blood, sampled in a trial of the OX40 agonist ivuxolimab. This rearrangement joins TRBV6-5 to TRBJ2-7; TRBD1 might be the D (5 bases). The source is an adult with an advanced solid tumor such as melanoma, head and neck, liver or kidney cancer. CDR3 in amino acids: CASKPRGLGYEQYF. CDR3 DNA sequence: TGTGCCAGCAAACCAAGGGGTCTGGGTTACGAGCAGTACTTC.